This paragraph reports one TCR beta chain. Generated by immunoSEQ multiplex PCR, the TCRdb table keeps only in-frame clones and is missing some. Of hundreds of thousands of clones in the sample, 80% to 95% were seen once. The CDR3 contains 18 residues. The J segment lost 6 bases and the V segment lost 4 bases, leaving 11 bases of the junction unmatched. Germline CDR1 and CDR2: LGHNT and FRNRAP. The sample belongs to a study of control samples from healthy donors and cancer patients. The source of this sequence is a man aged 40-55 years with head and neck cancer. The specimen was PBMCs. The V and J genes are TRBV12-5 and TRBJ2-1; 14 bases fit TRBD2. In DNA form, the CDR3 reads TGTGCTAGTGGTTGGTTGGGACTAGCGGGAGCGGCGGTCAATGAGCAGTTCTTC. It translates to CASGWLGLAGAAVNEQFF.